These 24 T cell receptor beta chains were all obtained from the same sample, sequenced in a study of T cells in women clearing cervical HPV infection. Measured with immunoSEQ multiplex PCR; TCRdb has only the in-frame clones, and not every one. This sample carries about 31,000 clones, with over 3% going to the ten biggest clones. The sample was blood buffy coat. Receptors originate from a woman aged 18-69 years with a cervical HPV16 infection that either progressed to CIN3+ or cleared (not recorded which).

Of note for this clone: The read finishes 3 residues shy of the CDR3 end, and the germline J gene is used to complete it. V is TRBV14 and J is TRBJ1-5, with no clear D. This CDR3 is 13 amino acids long. The germline gives CDR1 SGHDN, CDR2 FVKESK. V was shortened by 0 bases and J by 4 bases, with 4 bases between the two germline ends. The CDR3 loop reads CASSQDQNQPQHF. The CDR3 bases that were read are TGTGCCAGCAGCCAAGATCAAAATCAGCCC.

A remark on this clone: The read ends 3 residues early relative to the CDR3; the germline J gene fills the gap. V gene TRBV20-1 combines with J gene TRBJ2-3; a weak D match, TRBD2 (5 bases). Looked up from germline, CDR1 is DFQATT and CDR2 is SNEGSKA (reference sequence). The CDR3 is 14 residues long. The part of the CDR3 DNA that was read is TGCAGTGCTAGAGTGCGGACTCTTCCTGAGACG. Its translation is CSARVRTLPET. The full CDR3 reads CSARVRTLPETQYF.

According to its frequency, this clone is medium-sized. The read ends 3 residues shy of where the CDR3 ends; the end is completed using the germline J gene. The chain employs TRBV18 and TRBJ1-1; D may be TRBD1 (6 bases). V lost 8 bases, J lost 2 bases, and 12 bases lay in between. The CDR3 has 13 amino acids. Germline loops: CDR1 KGHSH, CDR2 LQKENI. The covered CDR3 bases are TGTGCCAGCGGACAGCAAGCTAACACTGAA. Translating gives CASGQQANTE. The whole CDR3 protein reads CASGQQANTEAFF.

Turning to this clone: The read finishes 3 residues shy of the CDR3 end, and the germline J gene is used to complete it. The chain recombines TRBV7-2 with TRBJ2-4; D gene ambiguous. The CDR3 extends over 15 amino acids. The germline CDR1 and CDR2 sequences are SGHTA and FQGNSA. This CDR3 is CASSQTTHTNYGQYF. The DNA read from the CDR3 is TGTGCCAGCAGCCAGACGACCCATACTAACTATGGT.

With respect to this clone: The sequenced fragment ends 3 residues before the CDR3 boundary, so the rest is inferred from the germline J gene. The genes are TRBV18 and TRBJ2-1; 10 bases match TRBD1. CDR1 and CDR2 (germline): KGHSH, LQKENI. V gave up 6 bases and J gave up 4 bases; unmatched junction bases: 9. This CDR3 region has 16 residues. The part of the CDR3 DNA that was read is TGTGCCAGCTCCCCCTTTGGACAGGGGGGGTACAATGAG. Residues: CASSPFGQGGYNE. The whole CDR3 protein reads CASSPFGQGGYNEQFF.

Points on this clone: The CDR3 end is not reached by the read, which stops 3 residues before it; the germline J gene fills it in. J is TRBJ2-2 and V is TRBV5-1; maybe TRBD2 (6 bases). This CDR3 spans 15 amino acids. Germline assignment: CDR1 SGHRS and CDR2 YFSETQ. This CDR3 is CASSLPGTGANVLFF. CDR3 DNA (partial): TGCGCCAGCAGTTTGCCCGGGACTGGGGCCAACGTG.

With regard to this clone: The read ends 3 residues early relative to the CDR3; the germline J gene fills the gap. This chain links TRBV5-1 with TRBJ1-2, with 10 bases aligning to TRBD1. The V gene end was trimmed by 0 bases and the J gene end by 7 bases; junction bases not matched to a gene: 3. From germline, CDR1 is SGHRS and CDR2 YFSETQ. The CDR3 length is 14 residues. The part of the CDR3 DNA that was read is TGCGCCAGCAGCTTGGGGGACAGGGGAAGTGGC. Residues: CASSLGDRGSG. The CDR3 as a whole reads CASSLGDRGSGYTF.

As for this clone: The read ends 3 residues shy of where the CDR3 ends; the end is completed using the germline J gene. This chain uses TRBV18 with TRBJ2-3, with a tentative D call TRBD1 (5 bases). Germline V CDR1 and CDR2: KGHSH, LQKENI. The CDR3 covers 15 residues. CDR3 loop: CASSPPGRSEETQYF. Incomplete CDR3 DNA: TGTGCCAGCTCACCACCGGGGCGATCGGAAGAGACG. The full variable domain, its missing parts supplied by reference TRBV18 and TRBJ2-3, is NAGVMQNPRHLVRRRGQEARLRCSPMKGHSHVYWYRQLPEEGLKFMVYLQKENIIDESGMPKERFSAEFPKEGPSILRIQQVVRGDSAAYFCASSPPGRSEETQYFGPGTRLTVL.

As for this clone: Read coverage stops 3 residues before the CDR3 terminus; the germline J gene supplies the remainder. This sequence joins TRBV20-1 and TRBJ2-3; 7 positions agree with TRBD2. V was pared by 1 base and J by 2 bases, with 3 bases of the junction left unmatched. This CDR3 is 14 amino acids long. Germline CDR1 DFQATT, CDR2 SNEGSKA (reference sequence). CDR3 sequence: CSARVGGNTDTQYF. The CDR3 bases that were read are TGCAGTGCTAGAGTGGGGGGGAACACAGATACG.

About this clone itself: The read finishes 3 residues shy of the CDR3 end, and the germline J gene is used to complete it. V gene TRBV20-1 combines with J gene TRBJ2-3; TRBD2 agrees at 9 bases. Looked up from germline, CDR1 is DFQATT and CDR2 is SNEGSKA (reference sequence). The CDR3 runs to 16 residues. CDR3 residues: CSARDSGGMYQETQYF. Incomplete CDR3 DNA: TGCAGTGCTAGAGACAGCGGGGGGATGTACCAAGAGACG.

As to this clone: Read coverage stops 3 residues before the CDR3 terminus; the germline J gene supplies the remainder. The chain is built from TRBV5-6 and TRBJ2-5; D is unresolved. The CDR3 extends over 13 amino acids. V dropped 1 base and J dropped 2 bases, with 6 bases sitting between them. Germline V gives CDR1 SGHDT, CDR2 YYEEEE. The CDR3 spells CASSLTNQETQYF. The sequenced part of the CDR3 DNA is TGTGCCAGCAGCTTGACTAATCAAGAGACC. Full variable domain (remainder filled in from reference TRBV5-6 and TRBJ2-5): DAGVTQSPTHLIKTRGQQVTLRCSPKSGHDTVSWYQQALGQGPQFIFQYYEEEERQRGNFPDRFSGHQFPNYSSELNVNALLLGDSALYLCASSLTNQETQYFGPGTRLLVL.

Details on this clone: The read is 3 residues too short to cover the CDR3 end, so that end is filled in from the germline J gene. The rearrangement uses TRBV30 and TRBJ1-2; D not resolved. CDR1 and CDR2 (germline): GTSNPN, SVGIG (reference sequence). CDR3 length: 13 amino acids. The V end was cut by 0 bases, the J end by 4 bases, with 9 bases between. CDR3 sequence: CAWSVQEFYGYTF. The CDR3 DNA, read in part, is TGTGCCTGGAGTGTACAAGAGTTCTATGGC. Supplemented by reference TRBV30 and TRBJ1-2, the full variable domain reads SQTIHQWPATLVQPVGSPLSLECTVEGTSNPNLYWYRQAAGRGLQLLFYSVGIGQISSEVPQNLSASRPQDRQFILSSKKLLLSDSGFYLCAWSVQEFYGYTFGSGTRLTVV.

On this clone: The read terminates 3 residues ahead of where the CDR3 ends, so the germline J gene completes it. The chain couples TRBV5-1 to TRBJ1-6, with 7 bases lining up with TRBD1. Trimming cost V 4 bases and J 5 bases; bases outside gene matches: 6. CDR3 length: 15 amino acids. Germline CDR1 SGHRS, CDR2 YFSETQ. CDR3 sequence reads: CASSRDRKNNSPLHF. The DNA read from the CDR3 is TGCGCCAGCAGCCGGGACAGAAAGAATAATTCACCC.

For this clone: The read comes to an end 3 residues before the CDR3 does, leaving the germline J gene to fill in the end. This chain uses TRBV5-6 with TRBJ1-6; maybe TRBD1 (6 bases). CDR3 size: 14 residues. The V end lost 4 bases, the J end lost 8 bases, and 13 bases lay between the germline ends. CDR1 SGHDT and CDR2 YYEEEE come from the germline V gene. CDR3 DNA (partial): TGTGCCAGCAGCCGCCGACAGGATGATTCACCC. Its translation: CASSRRQDDSP. The full CDR3 protein is CASSRRQDDSPLHF.

Regarding this clone: Its ends do not fully match the called genes, so a read error is possible. The read stops 3 residues short of the end of the CDR3; the missing end is completed from the germline J gene. V gene TRBV18 combines with J gene TRBJ1-5; possibly TRBD1 for D (6 bases). In germline, CDR1 is KGHSH, CDR2 LQKENI. The CDR3 covers 15 residues. CDR3 DNA (partial): TGTGCCAGCTCACCAGCGGGGGCTAGCAATCATCCC. Amino acid sequence: CASSPAGASNHP. The full CDR3 sequence reads CASSPAGASNHPQHF.

A remark on this clone: The read halts 3 residues ahead of the CDR3 end, with the missing end drawn from the germline J gene. This chain links TRBV7-8 with TRBJ1-1; 12 bases map to TRBD1. There are 17 residues in the CDR3. Germline loops: CDR1 SGHVS, CDR2 FQNEAQ. V lost 2 bases, J lost 2 bases, and 6 bases stayed unmatched. The CDR3 bases that were read are TGTGCCAGCAGCTTACCGGGACAGGGGGCGAAAAACACTGAA. It translates to CASSLPGQGAKNTE. The entire CDR3 protein is CASSLPGQGAKNTEAFF. Filled out from reference TRBV7-8 and TRBJ1-1, the complete variable domain reads GAGVSQSPRYKVAKRGQDVALRCDPISGHVSLFWYQQALGQGPEFLTYFQNEAQLDKSGLPSDRFFAERPEGSVSTLKIQRTQQEDSAVYLCASSLPGQGAKNTEAFFGQGTRLTVV.

CDR3 amino acids: CASTKGTSGPDTQYF. The covered CDR3 bases are TGTGCCAGCACCAAAGGGACTAGCGGGCCAGATACG. The rearrangement links TRBV2 to TRBJ2-3, with 12 bases that match TRBD2. The DNA ends 3 residues before the CDR3 does, and the rest of the CDR3 is filled in from the germline J gene. Germline CDR1 SNHLY, CDR2 FYNNEI. After removal of 7 bases from V and 4 bases from J, the junction contained 6 bases not matched to a gene. There are 15 residues in the CDR3.

Concerning this clone itself: Sequencing ends 3 residues short of the CDR3 end; the germline J gene provides the rest. The gene calls are TRBV2 and TRBJ2-5; TRBD2 aligns across 9 bases. Unmatched junction bases numbered 8, after V lost 7 bases and J lost 5 bases. Germline loops: CDR1 SNHLY, CDR2 FYNNEI. The CDR3 spans 14 residues. CDR3 bases read: TGTGCCAGCACTCGAGCGGGGGGATTCGAGACC. Encoded protein: CASTRAGGFET. From start to end, the CDR3 is CASTRAGGFETQYF.

About this clone itself: The CDR3 end falls 3 residues outside the read, so it is completed with the germline J gene. The gene calls are TRBV7-9 and TRBJ2-3; D is uncertain. Germline loops: CDR1 SEHNR, CDR2 FQNEAQ (reference sequence). V lost 1 base, J lost 5 bases, and 7 bases lay in between. The CDR3 length is 13 residues. The sequenced part of the CDR3 DNA is TGTGCCAGCAGCTTAGACTTCGGAGATACG. Its protein is CASSLDFGDT. The whole CDR3 region reads CASSLDFGDTQYF.

With regard to this clone: Sequencing ends 3 residues short of the CDR3 end; the germline J gene provides the rest. This chain connects TRBV5-1 to TRBJ1-1; TRBD1 might be the D (5 bases). V lost 4 bases, J lost 6 bases, and 19 bases lay in between. CDR3 size: 15 residues. Germline V gene lookup returns CDR1 SGHRS and CDR2 YFSETQ. The CDR3 DNA, read in part, is TGCGCCAGCAGCATGGGGTTTGACAGTCGCGCTGAA. Residues: CASSMGFDSRAE. The entire CDR3 protein reads CASSMGFDSRAEAFF. Based on the CDR3 plus reference TRBV5-1 and TRBJ1-1, the full variable domain is KAGVTQTPRYLIKTRGQQVTLSCSPISGHRSVSWYQQTPGQGLQFLFEYFSETQRNKGNFPGRFSGRQFSNSRSEMNVSTLELGDSALYLCASSMGFDSRAEAFFGQGTRLTVV.

For this clone: Read coverage stops 3 residues before the CDR3 terminus; the germline J gene supplies the remainder. The rearrangement links TRBV20-1 to TRBJ1-2, with D perhaps TRBD1 (6 bases). The CDR3 length is 16 residues. Germline CDR1 and CDR2: DFQATT and SNEGSKA (reference sequence). Trimming took off 0 bases at V and 0 bases at J, with 14 bases between the two ends. Partial CDR3 DNA: TGCAGTGCTAGAGACCTCTACAGGGCGACTAACTATGGC. Protein: CSARDLYRATNYG. The full CDR3 sequence reads CSARDLYRATNYGYTF.

About this clone itself: The read falls 3 residues short of the CDR3 end, and the missing part is taken from the germline J gene. This chain joins TRBV4-1 and TRBJ2-5; tentative D call: TRBD1 (6 bases). CDR3 length equals 17 residues. V lost 1 base to trimming and J lost 5 bases, with 20 bases between them. CDR1 is MGHRA, CDR2 YSYEKL, per germline. Here the CDR3 reads CASSQGVQGLWLETQYF. CDR3 DNA, as far as it was read: TGCGCCAGCAGCCAAGGGGTCCAGGGGCTCTGGCTGGAGACC.

As concerns this clone: The read ends 3 residues shy of where the CDR3 ends; the end is completed using the germline J gene. This chain links TRBV6-1 with TRBJ1-4; no clear D. Looked up from germline, CDR1 is MNHNS and CDR2 is SASEGT. This CDR3 comprises 14 residues. The CDR3 loop is CASREPHQDSPLFF. The sequenced part of the CDR3 DNA is TGTGCCAGCAGGGAACCTCATCAGGATTCACCA.

Details on this clone: The read halts 3 residues ahead of the CDR3 end, with the missing end drawn from the germline J gene. This chain joins TRBV5-6 and TRBJ2-1, with D tentatively TRBD2 (6 bases). The CDR3 runs 14 residues. Germline V gene lookup returns CDR1 SGHDT and CDR2 YYEEEE. Trimming took 2 bases from V and 3 from J, leaving 9 bases between them. CDR3 DNA (partial): TGTGCCAGCAGCTTTAGCGGAATCTACAATGAG. As protein: CASSFSGIYNE. The CDR3 reads in full as CASSFSGIYNEQFF. Full variable domain (remainder filled in from reference TRBV5-6 and TRBJ2-1): DAGVTQSPTHLIKTRGQQVTLRCSPKSGHDTVSWYQQALGQGPQFIFQYYEEEERQRGNFPDRFSGHQFPNYSSELNVNALLLGDSALYLCASSFSGIYNEQFFGPGTRLTVL.